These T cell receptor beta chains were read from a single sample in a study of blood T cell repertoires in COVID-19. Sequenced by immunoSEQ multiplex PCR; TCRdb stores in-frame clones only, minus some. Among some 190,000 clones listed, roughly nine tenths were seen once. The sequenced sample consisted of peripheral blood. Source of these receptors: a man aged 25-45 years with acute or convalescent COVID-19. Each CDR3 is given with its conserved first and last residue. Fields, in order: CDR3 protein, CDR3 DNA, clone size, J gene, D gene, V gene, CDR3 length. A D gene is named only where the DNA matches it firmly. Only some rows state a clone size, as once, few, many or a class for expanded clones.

CDR3: CATRNRGANTGELFF
DNA: TGTGCCACCAGGAACAGGGGGGCGAACACCGGGGAGCTGTTTTTT
size: NA
J: TRBJ2-2
D: TRBD1
V: TRBV15
length: 15

CDR3: CASRSTGVGQPQHF
DNA: TGTGCCAGCAGATCGACAGGGGTTGGTCAGCCCCAGCATTTT
size: once
J: TRBJ1-5
D: TRBD1
V: TRBV6-5
length: 14

CDR3: CASSERTETGSPLHF
DNA: TGTGCCAGCAGTGAACGGACTGAGACCGGGTCACCCCTCCACTTT
size: NA
J: TRBJ1-6
D: NA
V: TRBV6-1
length: 15

CDR3: CASSLANPGSSNQPQHF
DNA: TGTGCCAGCAGCTTGGCTAATCCAGGATCGAGCAATCAGCCCCAGCATTTT
size: NA
J: TRBJ1-5
D: NA
V: TRBV5-5
length: 17

CDR3: CASTAGMAAFF
DNA: TGCGCCAGCACCGCGGGGATGGCAGCTTTCTTT
size: NA
J: TRBJ1-1
D: NA
V: TRBV5-1
length: 11

CDR3: CATSDLCRGGNQPQHF
DNA: TGTGCCACCAGTGATTTGTGCAGGGGAGGCAATCAGCCCCAGCATTTT
size: NA
J: TRBJ1-5
D: NA
V: TRBV24-1
length: 16

CDR3: CASSLGGSSYNEQFF
DNA: TGTGCCAGCAGTTTGGGAGGGAGCTCCTACAATGAGCAGTTCTTC
size: NA
J: TRBJ2-1
D: TRBD2
V: TRBV28
length: 15

CDR3: CASSSTGWTEAFF
DNA: TGTGCCAGCAGCTCGACAGGGTGGACTGAAGCTTTCTTT
size: NA
J: TRBJ1-1
D: TRBD1
V: TRBV7-8
length: 13

CDR3: CASSPPSIRGGNTIYF
DNA: TGTGCCAGCTCACCACCGAGTATCCGGGGTGGAAACACCATATATTTT
size: NA
J: TRBJ1-3
D: NA
V: TRBV18
length: 16

CDR3: CASSEMARGEQFF
DNA: TGTGCCAGCAGTGAAATGGCCCGCGGTGAGCAGTTCTTC
size: NA
J: TRBJ2-1
D: NA
V: TRBV6-1
length: 13

CDR3: CASSPRGLNSPLHF
DNA: TGTGCCAGCTCACCAAGGGGGCTCAATTCACCCCTCCACTTT
size: NA
J: TRBJ1-6
D: TRBD1
V: TRBV18
length: 14

CDR3: CASSVGGLAGEKLFF
DNA: TGTGCCAGCAGCGTAGGGGGACTGGCGGGAGAAAAACTGTTTTTT
size: NA
J: TRBJ1-4
D: NA
V: TRBV9
length: 15

CDR3: CASSSGQNLNTEAFF
DNA: TGCGCCAGCAGCTCTGGACAGAACTTGAACACTGAAGCTTTCTTT
size: NA
J: TRBJ1-1
D: NA
V: TRBV5-1
length: 15

CDR3: CASSVVTVNTEAFF
DNA: TGTGCCAGCAGCGTAGTGACAGTGAACACTGAAGCTTTCTTT
size: NA
J: TRBJ1-1
D: NA
V: TRBV9
length: 14

CDR3: CASSSYRSYEQYF
DNA: TGTGCCAGCAGTTCTTACAGGTCCTACGAGCAGTACTTC
size: NA
J: TRBJ2-7
D: NA
V: TRBV6-5
length: 13

CDR3: CASNGNTEAFF
DNA: TGTGCCAGCAACGGGAACACTGAAGCTTTCTTT
size: NA
J: TRBJ1-1
D: NA
V: TRBV25-1
length: 11

CDR3: CASSRTGANEKLFF
DNA: TGTGCCAGCAGCAGGACAGGCGCTAATGAAAAACTGTTTTTT
size: NA
J: TRBJ1-4
D: TRBD1
V: TRBV3-1/TRBV3-2
length: 14

CDR3: CASSKTGLAGTYEQYF
DNA: TGCGCCAGCAGCAAAACGGGACTAGCGGGGACCTACGAGCAGTACTTC
size: NA
J: TRBJ2-7
D: TRBD2
V: TRBV4-1
length: 16

CDR3: CASSLQSYGYTF
DNA: TGTGCCAGCAGTTTGCAGTCCTATGGCTACACCTTC
size: NA
J: TRBJ1-2
D: NA
V: TRBV28
length: 12

CDR3: CASSLGGVAPVF
DNA: TGTGCCAGCAGCTTAGGTGGTGTAGCGCCCGTCTTC
size: NA
J: TRBJ2-1
D: NA
V: TRBV7-3
length: 12

CDR3: CASSLPGGEKLFF
DNA: TGTGCCAGCAGCTTACCGGGGGGCGAAAAACTGTTTTTT
size: NA
J: TRBJ1-4
D: NA
V: TRBV11-2
length: 13

CDR3: CASSFVLGGRGIQYF
DNA: TGTGCCAGCAGTTTCGTTTTAGGGGGGAGGGGCATTCAGTACTTC
size: NA
J: TRBJ2-4
D: NA
V: TRBV27
length: 15

CDR3: CASSYLRDYGYTF
DNA: TGTGCCAGCAGTTACCTCCGAGACTATGGCTACACCTTC
size: NA
J: TRBJ1-2
D: NA
V: TRBV25-1
length: 13

CDR3: CASSTGGWGANVLTF
DNA: TGTGCCAGCAGTACAGGGGGCTGGGGGGCCAACGTCCTGACTTTC
size: NA
J: TRBJ2-6
D: TRBD1
V: TRBV6-5
length: 15

CDR3: CASSLGGLGNQPQHF
DNA: TGCGCCAGCAGCTTGGGAGGTCTCGGCAATCAGCCCCAGCATTTT
size: NA
J: TRBJ1-5
D: NA
V: TRBV5-1
length: 15

CDR3: CASSHHMDRGRNQPQHF
DNA: TGCGCCAGCAGCCACCACATGGACAGGGGCCGCAATCAGCCCCAGCATTTT
size: NA
J: TRBJ1-5
D: TRBD1
V: TRBV4-1
length: 17

CDR3: CAWSAFVYGYTF
DNA: TGTGCCTGGAGTGCCTTCGTCTATGGCTACACCTTC
size: NA
J: TRBJ1-2
D: NA
V: TRBV30
length: 12

CDR3: CASSYSSLTGNEQYF
DNA: TGTGCCAGCAGTTACTCGAGCCTGACAGGGAACGAGCAGTACTTC
size: NA
J: TRBJ2-7
D: TRBD1
V: TRBV6-6
length: 15

CDR3: CASSLLPEVGDSPLHF
DNA: TGTGCCAGCAGTCTATTACCGGAGGTCGGCGATTCACCCCTCCACTTT
size: NA
J: TRBJ1-6
D: NA
V: TRBV27
length: 16

CDR3: CASSKGGKDLSYNSPLHF
DNA: TGTGCCAGCAGCAAAGGGGGCAAGGACCTCTCCTATAATTCACCCCTCCACTTT
size: NA
J: TRBJ1-6
D: NA
V: TRBV21-1
length: 18

CDR3: CASSEELYASYGYTF
DNA: TGTGCCAGCAGTGAGGAGCTTTACGCCTCCTATGGCTACACCTTC
size: NA
J: TRBJ1-2
D: NA
V: TRBV2
length: 15

CDR3: CASTERGGRGGSDTQYF
DNA: TGTGCCAGCACAGAAAGGGGTGGCCGGGGGGGCTCAGATACGCAGTATTTT
size: NA
J: TRBJ2-3
D: TRBD2
V: TRBV7-6
length: 17

CDR3: CASSLATRNTEAFF
DNA: TGCGCCAGCAGCTTGGCCACACGGAACACTGAAGCTTTCTTT
size: NA
J: TRBJ1-1
D: NA
V: TRBV5-1
length: 14

CDR3: CASNRWSGVHEQFF
DNA: TGTGCCAGCAATCGGTGGTCGGGGGTGCATGAGCAGTTCTTC
size: NA
J: TRBJ2-1
D: NA
V: TRBV5-6
length: 14

CDR3: CASSQARTSGGADNEQFF
DNA: TGTGCCAGCAGCCAAGCCCGGACTAGCGGGGGGGCCGACAATGAGCAGTTCTTC
size: NA
J: TRBJ2-1
D: TRBD2
V: TRBV4-2
length: 18

CDR3: CASSPTGGSGANVLTF
DNA: TGTGCCAGCAGTCCCACAGGGGGCTCTGGGGCCAACGTCCTGACTTTC
size: once
J: TRBJ2-6
D: TRBD1
V: TRBV28
length: 16

CDR3: CASSGGLITYEQYF
DNA: TGTGCCAGTTCAGGGGGGCTCATAACTTACGAGCAGTACTTC
size: NA
J: TRBJ2-7
D: NA
V: TRBV6-6
length: 14

CDR3: CASRYYRGYGELFF
DNA: TGTGCCAGTAGATACTACAGGGGATACGGGGAGCTGTTTTTT
size: NA
J: TRBJ2-2
D: TRBD1
V: TRBV6-5
length: 14

CDR3: CATSAGLANNEQFF
DNA: TGTGCCACCAGCGCGGGACTAGCGAACAATGAGCAGTTCTTC
size: NA
J: TRBJ2-1
D: TRBD2
V: TRBV24-1
length: 14

CDR3: CASSLEGSGGANAQYF
DNA: TGTGCCAGCAGCTTGGAGGGTAGCGGGGGGGCCAACGCGCAGTATTTT
size: NA
J: TRBJ2-3
D: TRBD2
V: TRBV5-4
length: 16

CDR3: CAWSLLGEEFF
DNA: TGTGCCTGGTCCCTGCTTGGTGAGGAGTTCTTC
size: NA
J: TRBJ2-1
D: NA
V: TRBV30
length: 11

CDR3: CAWSKSLAGVNTGELFF
DNA: TGTGCCTGGAGTAAGAGTTTAGCGGGAGTGAACACCGGGGAGCTGTTTTTT
size: NA
J: TRBJ2-2
D: TRBD2
V: TRBV30
length: 17

CDR3: CATSRFGTAKNYEQYF
DNA: TGTGCCACCAGCAGATTTGGGACTGCGAAAAACTACGAGCAGTACTTC
size: NA
J: TRBJ2-7
D: NA
V: TRBV15
length: 16

CDR3: CASSLAGSWQSEAFF
DNA: TGCGCCAGCAGCTTGGCAGGTTCGTGGCAGAGTGAAGCTTTCTTT
size: once
J: TRBJ1-1
D: NA
V: TRBV5-1
length: 15

CDR3: CASSVGGNRNQPQHF
DNA: TGTGCCAGCAGCGTAGGCGGGAATCGCAATCAGCCCCAGCATTTT
size: NA
J: TRBJ1-5
D: NA
V: TRBV9
length: 15

CDR3: CATGPGDYEQYF
DNA: TGTGCCACCGGGCCGGGGGACTACGAGCAGTACTTC
size: NA
J: TRBJ2-7
D: NA
V: TRBV6-5
length: 12

CDR3: CATSEGAREKLFF
DNA: TGTGCCACCTCAGAGGGGGCTCGGGAAAAACTGTTTTTT
size: NA
J: TRBJ1-4
D: TRBD1
V: TRBV28
length: 13

CDR3: CASIQGYYSNQPQHF
DNA: TGTGCCAGCATCCAGGGTTATTATAGCAATCAGCCCCAGCATTTT
size: NA
J: TRBJ1-5
D: NA
V: TRBV28
length: 15

CDR3: CASSRQSLSSGNTIYF
DNA: TGCGCCAGCAGCCGACAGTCATTATCCTCTGGAAACACCATATATTTT
size: NA
J: TRBJ1-3
D: NA
V: TRBV5-1
length: 16

CDR3: CASSPLAGVTGELFF
DNA: TGTGCCAGCTCACCGCTTGCGGGAGTAACCGGGGAGCTGTTTTTT
size: NA
J: TRBJ2-2
D: TRBD2
V: TRBV18
length: 15

CDR3: CASSRPGQGVYGYTF
DNA: TGTGCCAGCAGCAGACCGGGACAGGGGGTCTATGGCTACACCTTC
size: NA
J: TRBJ1-2
D: TRBD1
V: TRBV28
length: 15

CDR3: CASSLRTSGRAGRTGELFF
DNA: TGTGCCAGCAGCTTGCGGACGTCCGGGAGGGCCGGGAGGACCGGGGAGCTGTTTTTT
size: NA
J: TRBJ2-2
D: TRBD2
V: TRBV13
length: 19